This T cell receptor beta chain was captured by sequencing in a study of blood T cell repertoires in COVID-19. In the study overall: Italy, Spain and the United States were the sources of the convalescent and acute COVID-19 samples.

Per the authors' pipeline: Amplification from reference gene primers served as the basis for estimated nucleated cell counts. Assay used: immunoSEQ multiplex PCR; TCRdb lists only in-frame clones, some missing. V, J and clone size were drawn from that table, and D and trimming were deduced from the DNA. Here the sample spans approximately 290,000 clones, 90% being singletons. Trimming removed 1 base from V and 3 bases from J, with 3 bases in between. Germline loops: CDR1 MGHDK, CDR2 SYGVNS. The CDR3 contains 12 residues. Participant ages covered about 18 to 89 years across 25 or so US areas. Clinical histories supplied by participants themselves formed the basis of cohort assignment.

The receptor's source is a woman under 30 with acute COVID-19. The rearrangement links TRBV25-1 to TRBJ1-1; no definite D call. The sequenced sample consisted of PBMCs or T cells enriched from blood (not recorded which). CDR3 residues: CASSELDTEAFF. In DNA, the CDR3 is TGTGCCAGCAGTGAATTAGACACTGAAGCTTTCTTT.